This entry lists 25 T cell receptor beta chains sequenced from one sample in a study of blood T cells in healthy people across ages. Using a J-beta primer mix together with a sample-barcoded 5' primer, a second PCR was run for about 6 to 11 cycles. MiXCR, run by TCRdb on the 5' RACE reads, gives a single entry per CDR3 protein. This sample has about 1.8 million distinct CDR3 sequences, with roughly 50% found just once. Sequencing was performed on blood. All receptors derive from a woman aged 40 to 50 in good health.

In its sample, this clonotype was seen a few times. The CDR3 DNA reads as TGTGCCAGCAGTCCCTCCGGACTAACCTACGAGCAGTACTTC. It codes for CASSPSGLTYEQYF. The J gene is TRBJ2-7, the V gene TRBV6-2 or TRBV6-3; the D gene is possibly TRBD2 (6 bases). This CDR3 is built from 14 residues. Deletions cut 5 bases from V and 2 bases from J, with 13 bases between. Germline-derived CDR1 and CDR2 are MNHEY and SVGEGT.

In its sample, this clonotype was seen a few times. The chain joins TRBV20-1 to TRBJ2-1; D may match TRBD1 or TRBD2 (7 bases each). CDR3 length: 16 residues. The V gene's germline CDR1 is DFQATT and CDR2 SNEGSKA (reference sequence). V lost 4 bases and J lost 1, with 17 bases in between. CDR3 region: CSANPDREGSYNEQFF. The CDR3 coding sequence is TGCAGTGCTAACCCCGACAGGGAGGGTTCCTACAATGAGCAGTTCTTC.

There are a few counts of this clonotype. V and J are TRBV7-9 and TRBJ2-3; 7 nucleotides align to TRBD2. The V gene's germline CDR1 is SEHNR and CDR2 FQNEAQ (reference sequence). The J segment lost 9 bases and the V segment lost 5 bases, leaving 11 bases of the junction unmatched. This CDR3 region has 14 residues. CDR3 loop: CASSATGLPRTQYF. In DNA, the CDR3 is TGTGCCAGCAGCGCCACGGGACTACCTCGGACGCAGTATTTT. Drawing the rest from reference TRBV7-9 and TRBJ2-3, the complete variable domain is DTGVSQNPRHKITKRGQNVTFRCDPISEHNRLYWYRQTLGQGPEFLTYFQNEAQLEKSRLLSDRFSAERPKGSFSTLEIQRTEQGDSAMYLCASSATGLPRTQYFGPGTRLTVL.

This clonotype was picked up one time. The chain carries TRBV20-1 and TRBJ2-5; 8 bases are shared with TRBD2. V lost 0 bases to trimming and J lost 11 bases; unmatched junction nucleotides: 11. The CDR3 is 14 amino acids. Per germline, CDR1 DFQATT and CDR2 SNEGSKA (reference sequence). The CDR3 here is CSARDRTSYNEQYF. DNA for the CDR3: TGCAGTGCTAGAGACAGGACTAGCTACAATGAGCAGTACTTC.

The rearrangement links TRBV7-2 to TRBJ1-3; TRBD1 aligns across 11 bases. The CDR3 is 15 residues long. Germline CDR1 is SGHTA and CDR2 is FQGNSA. J gave up 5 bases and V 6 bases, and 6 bases lay outside the gene matches. The CDR3 here is CASRPGQGGRNTIYF. The CDR3, as DNA: TGTGCCAGCAGACCGGGACAGGGGGGAAGAAACACCATATATTTT.

The chain has TRBV4-3 and TRBJ2-7; possible D gene TRBD1, 5 bases. Trimming took off 8 bases at V and 4 bases at J, with 24 bases between the two ends. This CDR3 contains 16 residues. Germline V gene sequence: CDR1 LGHNA, CDR2 YSLEER. This CDR3 reads CASRANGRQTSYEQYF. CDR3 in DNA: TGCGCCAGCCGAGCCAACGGTCGACAGACCTCTTACGAGCAGTACTTC.

The chain links TRBV4-3 to TRBJ1-4, with D unresolved. In germline, CDR1 is LGHNA, CDR2 YSLEER. This CDR3 comprises 12 residues. Trimming removed 0 bases at V and 8 bases at J, with 4 bases between. The DNA of the CDR3 is TGCGCCAGCAGCCAAGAAGACGAAAAACTGTTTTTT. It codes for CASSQEDEKLFF.

The gene calls are TRBV7-2 and TRBJ2-7, with 9 bases identical to TRBD2. CDR1 SGHTA and CDR2 FQGNSA come from the germline V gene. The CDR3 is made up of 17 amino acids. The trim removed 4 bases at V and 12 bases at J, leaving 22 bases unmatched. The CDR3 DNA is TGTGCCAGCAGCTCAGTTGGTAGCGGGGGTCCTGAAAACATTCGGTACTTC. It codes for CASSSVGSGGPENIRYF.

V is TRBV24-1 and J is TRBJ1-1; possible D gene TRBD1, 5 bases. Trimming left V 7 bases short and J 0 bases short, with 8 bases between. The CDR3 spans 13 residues. Germline values: CDR1 KGHDR, CDR2 SFDVKD. Here the CDR3 reads CATRGDMNTEAFF. The CDR3 nucleotides are TGTGCCACCAGGGGGGATATGAACACTGAAGCTTTCTTT.

The rearrangement uses TRBV4-1 and TRBJ1-1; D is unresolved. Trimming stripped 1 base from V and 7 bases from J, with 7 bases between. Germline-derived CDR1 and CDR2 are MGHRA and YSYEKL. The CDR3 length is 12 residues. CDR3 loop: CASSQVAYEAFF. CDR3 in DNA: TGCGCCAGCAGCCAAGTGGCATATGAAGCTTTCTTT.

This clonotype was counted only a few times. The chain employs TRBV6-5 and TRBJ2-6; no firm D call. The CDR3 sequence is 19 residues long. V was clipped by 0 bases and J by 4 bases, with 19 bases between them. Germline CDR1 reads MNHEY; CDR2 reads SVGAGI. The CDR3 nucleotides are TGTGCCAGCAGTTACTCGTTCCGGTTATTATCCGGAGGGGCCAACGTCCTGACTTTC. Translation: CASSYSFRLLSGGANVLTF.

The gene calls are TRBV25-1 and TRBJ1-4; D is unclear. Trimming shortened V by 5 bases and J by 8 bases, and 9 bases separated the two germline ends. Looked up from germline, CDR1 is MGHDK and CDR2 is SYGVNS. This CDR3 is 12 amino acids long. In nucleotides, the CDR3 is TGTGCCAGCAGTAAAATCGGGGAAAAACTGTTTTTT. Translation gives CASSKIGEKLFF.

Worth noting for this clonotype: A junction boundary mismatches the germline segment, possibly from a read error. J is TRBJ2-1 and V is TRBV12-3 or TRBV12-4; D gene ambiguous. The CDR3 has 14 residues. CDR3 coding DNA: TGTGCCAGCAGAACAGAAGAGAGCTACAATGAGCGGTTCTTC. It is translated as CASRTEESYNERFF.

This clonotype was seen only a few times. V gene TRBV20-1 combines with J gene TRBJ2-1; 7 bases map to TRBD1. The germline CDR1 and CDR2 sequences are DFQATT and SNEGSKA (reference sequence). The length of the CDR3 is 17 residues. Unmatched junction bases numbered 10, after V lost 2 bases and J lost 0 bases. CDR3 bases: TGCAGTGCTAGAAATGCCCGACAGGGTCGCTCCTACAATGAGCAGTTCTTC. This sequence encodes CSARNARQGRSYNEQFF.

This chain connects TRBV29-1 to TRBJ1-1; D is undetermined. The CDR3 has 11 residues. Trimming shortened V by 3 bases and J by 7 bases, and 9 bases separated the two germline ends. Germline V gives CDR1 SQVTM, CDR2 ANQGSEA. DNA for the CDR3: TGCAGCGTTGAGGGAAGGTTTGAAGCTTTCTTT. Translation gives CSVEGRFEAFF. The variable domain in full, with the rest retrieved from reference TRBV29-1 and TRBJ1-1, is SAVISQKPSRDICQRGTSLTIQCQVDSQVTMMFWYRQQPGQSLTLIATANQGSEATYESGFVIDKFPISRPNLTFSTLTVSNMSPEDSSIYLCSVEGRFEAFFGQGTRLTVV.

Of note for this clonotype: Mismatch with germline at one junction end may stem from a read error. The gene calls are TRBV7-7 and TRBJ2-1, with a possible D match to TRBD1 (7 bases). The J call may be incorrect, as the DNA end agrees better with TRBJ2-7. Per the germline V gene, CDR1 is SSHAT and CDR2 is FNYEAQ (reference sequence). The CDR3 length is 15 residues. The CDR3 region is CASSLEGAGYNEQYF. CDR3 coding DNA: TGTGCTAGCAGCTTGGAGGGGGCAGGCTACAATGAGCAGTACTTC.

The genes are TRBV28 and TRBJ2-3; D gene ambiguous. The CDR3 extends over 13 amino acids. Germline V gene lookup returns CDR1 MDHEN and CDR2 SYDVKM. Trimming stripped 10 bases from V and 0 bases from J, with 11 bases between. The CDR3 sequence: CAISVTSTDTQYF. CDR3 sequence (DNA): TGTGCCATCTCCGTCACTAGCACAGATACGCAGTATTTT.

This clonotype showed up just a few times. The CDR3 protein is CSVRGQLAGAQQYNEQFF. The CDR3 DNA reads as TGCAGCGTTCGGGGCCAGTTAGCGGGGGCCCAACAGTACAATGAGCAGTTCTTC. The chain links TRBV29-1 to TRBJ2-1; 9 bases match TRBD2. Germline CDR1 reads SQVTM; CDR2 reads ANQGSEA. The CDR3 loop spans 18 amino acids. Losses at the gene ends were 5 bases for V and 4 bases for J; bases not matched to a gene: 18.

The chain couples TRBV20-1 to TRBJ1-6; 8 nucleotides agree with TRBD1. The CDR3 has 15 amino acids. After removal of 1 base from V and 10 bases from J, the junction contained 9 bases not matched to a gene. Germline lookup yields CDR1 DFQATT and CDR2 SNEGSKA (reference sequence). The CDR3 region is CSARVRGQVESPLHF. The CDR3 region has the DNA TGCAGTGCTAGAGTCCGGGGACAGGTGGAATCACCCCTCCACTTT.

A note on this clonotype: One junction end does not reproduce the germline sequence, and a read error may be involved. This chain uses TRBV27 with TRBJ2-1; D is undetermined. CDR1 and CDR2 (germline): MNHEY, SMNVEV (reference sequence). The CDR3 consists of 18 residues. CDR3 residues: CGSSLGKSAVGSYNEQFF. DNA for the CDR3: TGTGGCAGCAGTTTAGGGAAGTCGGCGGTAGGTTCCTACAATGAGCAGTTCTTC.

Notes on this clonotype: A junction end diverges from the germline sequence, so it may reflect a read error. This CDR3 is CAGRTSGGIQETQYF. The CDR3 region has the DNA TGTGCCGGCAGGACTAGCGGGGGGATACAAGAGACCCAGTACTTC. This chain joins TRBV27 and TRBJ2-5; 14 bases match TRBD2. The length of the CDR3 is 15 residues. CDR1 is MNHEY, CDR2 SMNVEV, per germline (reference sequence).

This clonotype was counted between two and nine times. The rearrangement uses TRBV29-1 and TRBJ2-1; 12 bases are shared with TRBD2. Germline CDR1 SQVTM, CDR2 ANQGSEA. This CDR3 has 15 amino acids. The ends lost 3 bases at V and 2 bases at J; junction bases unmatched: 2. The DNA of the CDR3 is TGCAGCGTTGAGACTAGCGGGGGTGCCTACAATGAGCAGTTCTTC. Translating gives CSVETSGGAYNEQFF.

This clonotype was recorded once. The chain recombines TRBV7-2 with TRBJ2-3; the D call may be TRBD1 or TRBD2 (5 bases each). CDR1 and CDR2 (germline): SGHTA, FQGNSA. The V gene lost 1 base and the J gene lost 0 bases, with 8 bases spanning the gap. CDR3 length: 15 amino acids. The CDR3 loop reads CASSLGWGSTDTQYF. The CDR3 region has the DNA TGTGCCAGCAGCTTAGGGTGGGGGAGCACAGATACGCAGTATTTT. The variable domain in full, with the rest retrieved from reference TRBV7-2 and TRBJ2-3, is GAGVSQSPSNKVTEKGKDVELRCDPISGHTALYWYRQSLGQGLEFLIYFQGNSAPDKSGLPSDRFSAERTGGSVSTLTIQRTQQEDSAVYLCASSLGWGSTDTQYFGPGTRLTVL.

The chain links TRBV28 to TRBJ1-5, with 10 bases that match TRBD1. V was clipped by 5 bases and J by 0 bases; unmatched bases: 4. Germline V gene lookup returns CDR1 MDHEN and CDR2 SYDVKM. The CDR3 is made up of 16 amino acids. CDR3 bases: TGTGCCAGCAGTCCAGGGACAGGGGTTAGCAATCAGCCCCAGCATTTT. This translates into CASSPGTGVSNQPQHF.

This clonotype was counted only a few times. The V call is TRBV7-9, the J call TRBJ1-6, with 7 positions matching TRBD1. Per the germline V gene, CDR1 is SEHNR and CDR2 is FQNEAQ (reference sequence). Trimming took 5 bases from V and 9 from J; bases not matched to a gene: 13. This CDR3 region has 16 residues. DNA of the CDR3: TGTGCCAGCAGCAACCCCTCGGGAACAGGGGCTTCACCCCTCCACTTT. Translation: CASSNPSGTGASPLHF.